Detailed here is one T cell receptor (beta chain). This record belongs to a study of T cells in Graves' hyperthyroidism and ophthalmopathy. V shed 2 bases, J shed 5 bases, and the junction held 2 bases outside the gene matches. Germline CDR1 reads MDHEN; CDR2 reads SYDVKM. The CDR3 extends over 14 amino acids. Researchers amplified the TCR beta CDR3 regions from RNA transcripts. RT-PCR in the first round (using the HTBI primer set) targeted the TCR CDR3. TCRdb re-called the multiplex PCR reads with MiXCR, one entry per CDR3 protein. The repertoire consists of under 300,000 distinct CDR3 sequences, with roughly 15% occurring once and the leading ten covering 13%.

The chain joins TRBV28 to TRBJ2-2, with 7 positions matching TRBD2. The receptor was isolated from a woman in her forties with Graves' hyperthyroidism that later progressed to Graves' ophthalmopathy. The sample was blood. The chain's CDR3 is CASSLLSGTGELFF. The DNA of the CDR3 is TGTGCCAGCAGTTTACTTAGCGGGACCGGGGAGCTGTTTTTT. Full variable domain (rest looked up from reference TRBV28 and TRBJ2-2): DVKVTQSSRYLVKRTGEKVFLECVQDMDHENMFWYRQDPGLGLRLIYFSYDVKMKEKGDIPEGYSVSREKKERFSLILESASTNQTSMYLCASSLLSGTGELFFGEGSRLTVL.